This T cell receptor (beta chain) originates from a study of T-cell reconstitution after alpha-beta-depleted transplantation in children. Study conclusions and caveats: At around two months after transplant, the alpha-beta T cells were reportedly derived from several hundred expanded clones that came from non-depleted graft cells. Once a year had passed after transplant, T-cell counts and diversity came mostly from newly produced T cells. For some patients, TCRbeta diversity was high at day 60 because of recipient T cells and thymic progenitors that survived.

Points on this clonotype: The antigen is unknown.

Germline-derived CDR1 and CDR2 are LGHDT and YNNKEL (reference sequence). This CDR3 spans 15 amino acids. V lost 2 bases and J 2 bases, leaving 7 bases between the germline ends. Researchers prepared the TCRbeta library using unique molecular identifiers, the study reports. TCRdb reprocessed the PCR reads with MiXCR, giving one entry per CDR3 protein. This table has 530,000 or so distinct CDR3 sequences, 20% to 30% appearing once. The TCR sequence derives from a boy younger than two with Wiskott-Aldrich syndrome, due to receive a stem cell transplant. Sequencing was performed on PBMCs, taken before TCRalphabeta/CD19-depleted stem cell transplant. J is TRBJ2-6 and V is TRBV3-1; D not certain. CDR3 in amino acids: CASSQSGTGANVLTF. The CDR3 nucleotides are TGTGCCAGCAGCCAATCCGGAACTGGGGCCAACGTCCTGACTTTC.